These T cell receptor beta chains were read from a single sample in a study of spatial heterogeneity in lung cancer. TCRdb re-called the 5' RACE reads with MiXCR, one entry per CDR3 protein. This repertoire shows 13,000 or so distinct CDR3 sequences, about 4% found once; its top ten account for 8%. This specimen consisted of lung tumor tissue, obtained at surgery. The origin of the receptors is a male donor with early-stage non-small cell lung cancer. Each CDR3 is given with its conserved first and last residue. D genes are given only for firm matches. Clone size is not always given. Where it is, it says once, few, many or a class for expanded clones.

NA	NA	TRBV7-9	TRBJ1-2	CASSSTGFWGGYTF	TGTGCCAGCAGCTCCACAGGGTTTTGGGGCGGCTACACCTTC
many	TRBD2	TRBV19	TRBJ2-2	CASSIVAGSRELFF	TGTGCCAGTAGTATAGTAGCGGGCTCCAGGGAGCTGTTTTTT
many	NA	TRBV20-1	TRBJ2-1	CSARAWGVYNEQFF	TGCAGTGCTAGAGCGTGGGGCGTTTACAATGAGCAGTTCTTC
NA	NA	TRBV19	TRBJ2-1	CASIGPYSYNEQFF	TGTGCCAGTATTGGCCCGTACTCCTACAATGAGCAGTTCTTC
NA	NA	TRBV27	TRBJ1-1	CASSLWGRGPVSEAFF	TGTGCCAGCAGTTTATGGGGGCGGGGCCCAGTTTCTGAAGCTTTCTTT
NA	TRBD2	TRBV4-3	TRBJ2-3	CASSQGTSGGRDTQYF	TGCGCCAGCAGCCAGGGGACTAGCGGGGGACGAGATACGCAGTATTTT
NA	NA	TRBV19	TRBJ1-5	CASSIGRDYSNQPQHF	TGTGCCAGTAGTATAGGAAGGGATTATAGCAATCAGCCCCAGCATTTT
many	NA	TRBV21-1	TRBJ1-6	CARTGRQYNSPLHF	TGTGCCAGGACGGGACGACAGTATAATTCACCCCTCCACTTT
many	TRBD1	TRBV5-8	TRBJ1-2	CASSLDIRQGVHYGYTF	TGTGCCAGCAGCTTGGACATACGACAGGGGGTCCACTATGGCTACACCTTC
many	NA	TRBV2	TRBJ1-3	CASSGGGNTIYF	TGCGCCAGCAGTGGCGGAGGAAACACCATATATTTT
many	NA	TRBV11-2	TRBJ1-2	CASSLDTLAGRGYTF	TGTGCCAGCAGCTTAGACACTCTGGCCGGGCGAGGCTACACCTTC
few	TRBD2	TRBV5-6	TRBJ2-3	CASSPPGGLAGTDTQYF	TGTGCCAGCAGCCCCCCCGGGGGTCTAGCGGGCACAGATACGCAGTATTTT
many	TRBD2	TRBV7-9	TRBJ2-1	CASSLKAGGHYEQFF	TGTGCCAGCAGCTTAAAGGCGGGGGGGCATTATGAGCAGTTCTTC
few	NA	TRBV30	TRBJ1-4	CAWSRGTFAPNEKLFF	TGTGCCTGGAGTCGAGGGACCTTCGCCCCGAATGAAAAACTGTTTTTT
many	TRBD1	TRBV27	TRBJ1-5	CASSLFPPLPGQGINQPQHF	TGTGCCAGCAGTTTATTCCCCCCTCTTCCGGGACAGGGGATCAATCAGCCCCAGCATTTT